The 11 T cell receptor beta chains in this list originate from one sample, sequenced in a study of blood T cell repertoires in COVID-19. The method was immunoSEQ multiplex PCR; TCRdb's version includes in-frame clones alone and lacks a portion of them. The sample has approximately 150,000 clones, about 85% seen once. The material sequenced was peripheral blood. Receptors originate from a man aged 35-49 years with acute or convalescent COVID-19.

This chain connects TRBV11-3 to TRBJ1-1; D possibly corresponds to TRBD1 (5 bases). Trimming pared 5 bases from V and 2 bases from J, leaving 9 bases between. The CDR3 contains 13 residues. Per germline, CDR1 SGHNT and CDR2 YENEEA. This CDR3 reads CASSRQQNTEAFF. The CDR3 DNA follows: TGTGCCAGCAGCCGACAGCAAAACACTGAAGCTTTCTTT.

The chain recombines TRBV4-1 with TRBJ2-2, with 7 bases matching TRBD1. V shed 1 base and J 7 bases; nucleotides not matched to a gene: 9. The length of the CDR3 is 16 residues. Germline-derived CDR1 and CDR2 are MGHRA and YSYEKL. The CDR3 reads CASSQAGTERVGELFF. Here the CDR3 DNA reads TGCGCCAGCAGCCAAGCCGGGACAGAACGTGTCGGGGAGCTGTTTTTT.

The rearrangement uses TRBV5-4 and TRBJ2-3, with 9 bases lining up with TRBD2. The length of the CDR3 is 15 residues. The trim removed 4 bases at V and 4 bases at J, leaving 7 bases unmatched. Germline V gene sequence: CDR1 SGHNT, CDR2 YYREEE (reference sequence). The CDR3 loop is CASSVMGGGADTQYF. The CDR3 DNA reads as TGTGCCAGCAGCGTGATGGGCGGGGGGGCAGATACGCAGTATTTT.

This clone was counted between two and nine times. This chain links TRBV5-4 with TRBJ1-1; D is unresolved. Per germline, CDR1 SGHNT and CDR2 YYREEE (reference sequence). The CDR3 length is 15 residues. V was pared by 6 bases and J by 1 base, with 16 bases between. The CDR3 loop is CASTAFWGGNTEAFF. DNA of the CDR3: TGTGCCAGCACCGCATTTTGGGGAGGGAACACTGAAGCTTTCTTT.

The V gene is TRBV5-1, the J gene TRBJ1-1; 9 bases align to TRBD1. The CDR3 contains 15 residues. J lost 6 bases, V lost 0 bases, and 6 bases had no gene match. Germline values: CDR1 SGHRS, CDR2 YFSETQ. The chain's CDR3 is CASSLGQGVVAEAFF. CDR3 bases: TGCGCCAGCAGCTTGGGACAGGGGGTAGTTGCTGAAGCTTTCTTT.

This chain connects TRBV2 to TRBJ2-3; 7 bases are shared with TRBD2. Germline V gene data show CDR1 as SNHLY and CDR2 as FYNNEI. After removal of 2 bases from V and 5 bases from J, the junction contained 10 bases not matched to a gene. This CDR3 comprises 16 residues. The CDR3 DNA sequence: TGTGCCAGCAGTGAACCGTCCAGCTTAGCGGGAGATACGCAGTATTTT. It specifies CASSEPSSLAGDTQYF.

This clone showed up just once. Here the CDR3 DNA reads TGTGCCACCAGCAGCTTAAACAGGTTACCCGGGGAGCTGTTTTTT. This translates into CATSSLNRLPGELFF. The chain has TRBV15 and TRBJ2-2; possible D gene TRBD1, 5 bases. This CDR3 has 15 amino acids. With 3 bases removed from V and 6 bases from J, the gap between germline ends came to 14 bases. In germline, CDR1 is LNHNV, CDR2 YYDKDF (reference sequence).

This sequence joins TRBV28 and TRBJ2-2; TRBD2 might be the D (5 bases). The CDR3 consists of 12 residues. Per the germline V gene, CDR1 is MDHEN and CDR2 is SYDVKM. Trimming cost V 9 bases and J 3 bases, with 8 bases left between them. CDR3 in amino acids: CARNGDTGELFF. CDR3 DNA sequence: TGTGCCAGAAACGGGGACACCGGGGAGCTGTTTTTT.

This clone appeared once. The V gene is TRBV6-5, the J gene TRBJ1-1; D not resolved. Deletions cut 7 bases from V and 4 bases from J, with 19 bases between. CDR1 MNHEY and CDR2 SVGAGI come from the germline V gene. The CDR3 runs to 15 residues. The CDR3 DNA follows: TGTGCCAGCATTACGCCCCTGGCCGGGGTCACTGAAGCTTTCTTT. Translation: CASITPLAGVTEAFF.

This clone occurred a few times. The genes are TRBV19 and TRBJ2-2; TRBD1 aligns across 9 bases. Germline lookup yields CDR1 LNHDA and CDR2 SQIVND (reference sequence). CDR3 length: 14 amino acids. V shed 8 bases, J shed 5 bases, and the junction held 6 bases outside the gene matches. CDR3 in DNA: TGTGCCAGTTCCCGGGACAGGGCTACCGGGGAGCTGTTTTTT. It codes for CASSRDRATGELFF.

The CDR3 sequence is CASSDFRVLLYTEAFF. CDR3 bases: TGTGCCAGCAGTGACTTCCGGGTACTTCTGTACACTGAAGCTTTCTTT. The rearrangement links TRBV6-2 or TRBV6-3 to TRBJ1-1, with D uncertain. V lost 5 bases and J 3 bases, leaving 19 bases between the germline ends. CDR1 and CDR2 (germline): MNHEY, SVGEGT. The CDR3 is 16 amino acids.